Listed here are 30 T cell receptor beta chains from one sample, sequenced in a study of a mutant IDH1 vaccine in newly diagnosed glioma. Antigens of these TCRs are unknown. Some clones are missing from TCRdb's copy, which holds only in-frame ones; the method was immunoSEQ multiplex PCR. Found here are about 37,000 clones, about four fifths of them singletons; the top ten hold 24%. Time point indicated: week 5, during vaccination. Every vaccine dose comprised 300 ug of mutant IDH1 20-mer peptide plus topical imiquimod. Sequences were derived from PBMCs, sampled from a glioma patient whose treatment included an IDH1 peptide vaccine. These receptors were obtained from a man aged 30-40 years with glioma.

The chain has TRBV6-6 and TRBJ2-1, with 7 bases lining up with TRBD1. This CDR3 spans 16 amino acids. Germline loops: CDR1 MNHNY, CDR2 SVGAGI (reference sequence). V lost 0 bases to trimming and J lost 4 bases; unmatched junction nucleotides: 6. CDR3 residues: CASSYSSAGGYNEQFF. The CDR3 DNA reads TGTGCCAGCAGTTACTCGAGCGCAGGGGGTTACAATGAGCAGTTCTTC.

The rearrangement links TRBV2 to TRBJ1-2, with a weak D call TRBD1 (5 bases). Trimming took 1 base from V and 4 from J, leaving 13 bases between them. Looked up from germline, CDR1 is SNHLY and CDR2 is FYNNEI. The CDR3 runs 15 residues. This chain's CDR3 is CASSEDMGGGYGYTF. CDR3 DNA: TGTGCCAGCAGTGAAGATATGGGGGGGGGCTATGGCTACACCTTC.

The chain carries TRBV6-5 and TRBJ1-1; tentatively, D is TRBD1 (6 bases). Germline CDR1 is MNHEY and CDR2 is SVGAGI. The length of the CDR3 is 11 residues. Between the trimmed V and J ends, which lost 7 bases and 10 bases, there was a span of 13 bases. The CDR3 sequence is CASIQGFAAFF. CDR3 nucleotide sequence: TGTGCCAGCATACAGGGTTTTGCAGCTTTCTTT.

The chain employs TRBV7-8 and TRBJ2-7, with D perhaps assigned TRBD1 or TRBD2 (5 bases each). Between the trimmed V and J ends, which lost 4 bases and 0 bases, there was a span of 10 bases. The CDR3 length is 14 residues. Germline assignment: CDR1 SGHVS and CDR2 FQNEAQ. CDR3 nucleotide sequence: TGTGCCAGCAGCTCGGGACCGGGCTCCTACGAGCAGTACTTC. Protein sequence: CASSSGPGSYEQYF.

The J gene is TRBJ2-2, the V gene TRBV7-9; D possibly corresponds to TRBD2 (5 bases). Germline V gives CDR1 SEHNR, CDR2 FQNEAQ (reference sequence). Trimming removed 8 bases at V and 3 bases at J, with 10 bases between. The CDR3 is 13 amino acids. CDR3 in DNA: TGTGCCAGCCTTGGGGAGCACACCGGGGAGCTGTTTTTT. Its translation: CASLGEHTGELFF.

The chain uses TRBV28 and TRBJ1-5; D unclear. The CDR3 is 14 amino acids. From germline, CDR1 is MDHEN and CDR2 SYDVKM. V was pared by 2 bases and J by 2 bases, with 7 bases between. This CDR3 reads CASSLVVGNQPQHF. Here the CDR3 DNA reads TGTGCCAGCAGTTTAGTCGTGGGCAATCAGCCCCAGCATTTT.

The chain is built from TRBV19 and TRBJ2-7; TRBD2 is a possible D gene (6 bases). The CDR3 spans 13 residues. CDR1 is LNHDA, CDR2 SQIVND, per germline (reference sequence). V was shortened by 0 bases and J by 6 bases, with 9 bases between the two germline ends. The CDR3 spells CASSIDSEGEQYF. In DNA form, the CDR3 reads TGTGCCAGTAGTATAGATTCGGAGGGCGAGCAGTACTTC.

This clone was observed a few times. The rearrangement uses TRBV19 and TRBJ2-3; possible D gene TRBD2, 5 bases. V lost 3 bases and J 3 bases, leaving 19 bases between the germline ends. The CDR3 has 17 amino acids. From germline, CDR1 is LNHDA and CDR2 SQIVND (reference sequence). In DNA form, the CDR3 reads TGTGCCAGTAGTATCTTAAGCGGTCAGTCCTATACAGATACGCAGTATTTT. Its translation: CASSILSGQSYTDTQYF.

The rearrangement uses TRBV5-4 and TRBJ2-7, with a tentative D call TRBD2 (7 bases). Looked up from germline, CDR1 is SGHNT and CDR2 is YYREEE (reference sequence). The CDR3 has 15 residues. The ends were cut back, 2 bases at V and 3 bases at J, with 15 bases in the middle. The CDR3 sequence: CASSLAGGQSYEQYF. The CDR3 DNA follows: TGTGCCAGCAGCTTAGCCGGGGGGCAGAGCTACGAGCAGTACTTC.

This clone ranks as medium-sized (0.01 to 0.1%). Written as DNA, the CDR3 is TGTGCCACCAGCAGAGTTCGGGGGGCCGGCGGGGAGCTGTTTTTT. Its protein is CATSRVRGAGGELFF. V is TRBV15 and J is TRBJ2-2; perhaps TRBD2 as D (7 bases). Trimming removed 1 base from V and 7 bases from J, with 13 bases in between. The germline CDR1 and CDR2 sequences are LNHNV and YYDKDF (reference sequence). The CDR3 sequence is 15 residues long.

CDR3 amino acids: CASSVRVDTEAFF. CDR3 DNA: TGTGCCAGCAGCGTCAGGGTGGACACTGAAGCTTTCTTT. This rearrangement joins TRBV9 to TRBJ1-1; maybe TRBD1 (5 bases). V was clipped by 2 bases and J by 3 bases, with 8 bases between them. Germline V gene data show CDR1 as SGDLS and CDR2 as YYNGEE. CDR3 length: 13 residues.

This clone was counted between two and nine times. The V and J genes are TRBV5-1 and TRBJ1-1, with a possible D match to TRBD1 (6 bases). Trimming cost V 0 bases and J 3 bases, with 9 bases left between them. The CDR3 sequence is 14 residues long. In germline, CDR1 is SGHRS, CDR2 YFSETQ. The CDR3 reads CASSLAGADTEAFF. The CDR3, as DNA: TGCGCCAGCAGCTTGGCAGGGGCGGACACTGAAGCTTTCTTT.

The chain joins TRBV29-1 to TRBJ1-1; 9 bases are shared with TRBD1. Per the germline V gene, CDR1 is SQVTM and CDR2 is ANQGSEA. With V trimmed by 6 bases and J by 7 bases, 12 bases remained unmatched. CDR3 length: 14 amino acids. CDR3 DNA sequence: TGCAGCGTAGACACCGGGACAGGGATTATTGAAGCTTTCTTT. Translating it yields CSVDTGTGIIEAFF.

This clone was seen once. CDR3 nucleotide sequence: TGTGCCAGCAGCTTAGATCCCCGGGAGGATGGCTACACCTTC. Translation: CASSLDPREDGYTF. This rearrangement joins TRBV11-2 to TRBJ1-2, with D unresolved. The ends were cut back, 0 bases at V and 6 bases at J, with 11 bases in the middle. The CDR3 contains 14 residues. Germline lookup yields CDR1 SGHAT and CDR2 FQNNGV.

The J gene is TRBJ2-5, the V gene TRBV7-8, with a weak D call TRBD1 (6 bases). The V gene lost 1 base and the J gene lost 1 base, with 10 bases spanning the gap. The CDR3 totals 15 residues. In germline, CDR1 is SGHVS, CDR2 FQNEAQ. The CDR3 loop is CASSLVDSPQETQYF. The CDR3 nucleotides are TGTGCCAGCAGCTTAGTGGACAGCCCCCAAGAGACCCAGTACTTC.

This rearrangement joins TRBV28 to TRBJ2-5; TRBD2 might be the D (6 bases). CDR1 MDHEN and CDR2 SYDVKM come from the germline V gene. The CDR3 length is 15 residues. Deletions cut 2 bases from V and 1 base from J, with 11 bases between. The CDR3 sequence is CASSLTAGPQETQYF. The CDR3 bases are TGTGCCAGCAGTTTAACGGCGGGACCCCAAGAGACCCAGTACTTC.

V usage is TRBV5-6 and J usage is TRBJ1-4, with D unclear. This CDR3 has 17 amino acids. With 3 bases removed from V and 7 bases from J, the gap between germline ends came to 22 bases. In germline, CDR1 is SGHDT, CDR2 YYEEEE. The CDR3 is CASSSTTGREGGEKLFF. Here the CDR3 DNA reads TGTGCCAGCAGCTCGACAACGGGTAGGGAGGGCGGTGAAAAACTGTTTTTT.

As regards this clone: Distinct nucleotide sequences in the sample also encode this CDR3. The chain uses TRBV5-1 and TRBJ1-1, with 9 bases aligning to TRBD1. The CDR3 totals 12 residues. Germline V lookup: CDR1 SGHRS, CDR2 YFSETQ. The junction had 1 base not matched to a gene; V was cut back by 2 bases and J by 8 bases. The CDR3 region is CASSLGQGEAFF. For the CDR3, the DNA is TGCGCCAGCAGCTTAGGACAGGGGGAAGCTTTCTTT.

The V gene is TRBV18, the J gene TRBJ2-7, with D uncertain. Trimming took 1 base from V and 7 from J, leaving 8 bases between them. This CDR3 is 12 amino acids long. CDR1 KGHSH and CDR2 LQKENI come from the germline V gene. This CDR3 reads CASSPLGNEQYF. CDR3 DNA: TGTGCCAGCTCACCACTGGGGAATGAGCAGTACTTC. Full variable domain (outside the CDR3, taken from reference TRBV18 and TRBJ2-7): NAGVMQNPRHLVRRRGQEARLRCSPMKGHSHVYWYRQLPEEGLKFMVYLQKENIIDESGMPKERFSAEFPKEGPSILRIQQVVRGDSAAYFCASSPLGNEQYFGPGTRLTVT.

The genes are TRBV2 and TRBJ2-7; D perhaps matches TRBD1 (5 bases). There are 13 residues in the CDR3. The germline V and J ends were trimmed by 4 bases and 7 bases, with 14 bases remaining between them. CDR1 and CDR2 from the germline V gene are SNHLY and FYNNEI. CDR3 bases: TGTGCCAGCAGTGGGACATGGAACCGGGAGCAGTACTTC. Translated, it gives CASSGTWNREQYF. The full variable domain, in which reference TRBV2 and TRBJ2-7 provide the parts outside the CDR3, is EPEVTQTPSHQVTQMGQEVILRCVPISNHLYFYWYRQILGQKVEFLVSFYNNEISEKSEIFDDQFSVERPDGSNFTLKIRSTKLEDSAMYFCASSGTWNREQYFGPGTRLTVT.

This chain joins TRBV9 and TRBJ2-7; 9 nucleotides agree with TRBD1. This CDR3 is built from 14 residues. The junction had 3 bases not matched to a gene; V was cut back by 3 bases and J by 2 bases. Germline V gives CDR1 SGDLS, CDR2 YYNGEE. This CDR3 reads CASSAGDRAYEQYF. DNA of the CDR3: TGTGCCAGCAGCGCTGGGGACAGGGCCTACGAGCAGTACTTC.

This clone was found a few times. Sequence at one end of the junction differs from germline and may be a read error. This chain links TRBV5-4 with TRBJ1-1, with D unresolved. CDR1 and CDR2 from the germline V gene are SGHNT and YYREEE (reference sequence). This CDR3 is 14 amino acids long. The DNA for the CDR3 is TGTGCCAGCAGCTTGGGGCAGGTGAAAACTGAAGCTTTCTTT. It translates to CASSLGQVKTEAFF.

The chain has TRBV6-5 and TRBJ2-3; D is perhaps TRBD1 (5 bases). CDR1 and CDR2 (germline): MNHEY, SVGAGI. The CDR3 covers 15 residues. The V and J ends lost 7 bases and 1 base respectively, with 15 bases between them. CDR3 DNA sequence: TGTGCCAGCACCCTGTCCAGGGTCGGCACAGATACGCAGTATTTT. Translation: CASTLSRVGTDTQYF.

The V gene is TRBV27, the J gene TRBJ1-1; 7 bases map to TRBD1. V was pared by 5 bases and J by 6 bases, with 6 bases of the junction left unmatched. The CDR3 has 13 residues. Germline CDR1 and CDR2: MNHEY and SMNVEV (reference sequence). The CDR3 reads CASSRQGVSEAFF. CDR3 sequence (DNA): TGTGCCAGCAGTCGACAGGGAGTGTCTGAAGCTTTCTTT.

The rearrangement joins TRBV7-2 to TRBJ2-7, with 11 bases matching TRBD2. Germline V lookup: CDR1 SGHTA, CDR2 FQGNSA. Trimming took 5 bases from V and 3 from J; bases not matched to a gene: 9. CDR3 length: 16 amino acids. CDR3 region: CASSQGLAGGYYEQYF. DNA for the CDR3: TGTGCCAGCAGCCAGGGGCTAGCGGGGGGATACTACGAGCAGTACTTC.

The J gene is TRBJ2-5, the V gene TRBV13; D might be TRBD1 (6 bases). Trimming left V 6 bases short and J 2 bases short, with 13 bases between. Germline V gives CDR1 PRHDT, CDR2 FYEKMQ (reference sequence). The CDR3 is 14 residues long. The CDR3 region is CASSQQGPQETQYF. DNA of the CDR3: TGTGCCAGCAGTCAGCAGGGGCCTCAAGAGACCCAGTACTTC.

This clone was picked up a small number of times. This chain links TRBV11-2 with TRBJ1-5; no reliable D call. Germline values: CDR1 SGHAT, CDR2 FQNNGV. Between the trimmed V and J ends, which lost 2 bases and 0 bases, there was a span of 2 bases. CDR3 length: 13 amino acids. The CDR3 here is CASSLNSNQPQHF. CDR3 in DNA: TGTGCCAGCAGCTTAAATAGCAATCAGCCCCAGCATTTT.

This chain links TRBV10-1 with TRBJ1-3; D might be TRBD1 (6 bases). The V end was cut by 7 bases, the J end by 2 bases, with 6 bases between. CDR3 size: 12 residues. From germline, CDR1 is WNHNN and CDR2 SYGVQD (reference sequence). The CDR3 sequence is CASTGAGNTIYF. The CDR3 nucleotides are TGCGCCAGCACAGGGGCTGGAAACACCATATATTTT.

The chain uses TRBV9 and TRBJ1-5; 8 bases align to TRBD1. Germline V gives CDR1 SGDLS, CDR2 YYNGEE. The CDR3 loop spans 17 amino acids. V lost 3 bases and J lost 3; bases outside the gene matches: 11. CDR3 nucleotide sequence: TGTGCCAGCAGCGCCGAGGCCGGGACAGGCTTCAATCAGCCCCAGCATTTT. This codes for CASSAEAGTGFNQPQHF.

The chain couples TRBV7-2 to TRBJ2-5, with D possibly matching TRBD2 (7 bases). The CDR3 is 16 amino acids. Germline-derived CDR1 and CDR2 are SGHTA and FQGNSA. With 5 bases removed from V and 5 bases from J, the gap between germline ends came to 21 bases. In nucleotides, the CDR3 is TGTGCCAGCAGCCTTGGGGGGGGCCGGTGGAGGGAGACCCAGTACTTC. It codes for CASSLGGGRWRETQYF.